The clone carrying this T cell receptor beta chain has just a few counts. Its specificity is not known. Germline V CDR1 and CDR2: DFQATT, SNEGSKA (reference sequence). J lost 0 bases, V lost 5 bases, and 4 bases had no gene match. The length of the CDR3 is 17 residues. This record comes from a study of blood T cells in healthy people across ages. Overall study results and limits: A roughly linear fall in TCR beta diversity per million T cells was seen with increasing age. When set beside aged donors, long-lived donors presented more naive CD4+ cells and higher diversity.

Sample-barcoded 5' priming and a J-beta primer mix drove a second PCR of 7 to 11 cycles. Every cDNA was tagged by a template-switch adaptor with 12 random nucleotides. TCRdb recomputed calls from the 5' RACE reads with MiXCR, one row per CDR3 protein. In the table there are 890,000 or so distinct CDR3 sequences, less than 80% of which are singletons. Extractions gave at least 5.5 micrograms of total RNA per sample. This TCR came from a man in his thirties or forties in good health. The sequencing input was blood. The chain couples TRBV20-1 to TRBJ2-6; 13 bases map to TRBD2. In nucleotides, the CDR3 is TGCAGTGCTTCGGGACTAGCGGGGAGCTCTGGGGCCAACGTCCTGACTTTC. This gives the protein CSASGLAGSSGANVLTF.